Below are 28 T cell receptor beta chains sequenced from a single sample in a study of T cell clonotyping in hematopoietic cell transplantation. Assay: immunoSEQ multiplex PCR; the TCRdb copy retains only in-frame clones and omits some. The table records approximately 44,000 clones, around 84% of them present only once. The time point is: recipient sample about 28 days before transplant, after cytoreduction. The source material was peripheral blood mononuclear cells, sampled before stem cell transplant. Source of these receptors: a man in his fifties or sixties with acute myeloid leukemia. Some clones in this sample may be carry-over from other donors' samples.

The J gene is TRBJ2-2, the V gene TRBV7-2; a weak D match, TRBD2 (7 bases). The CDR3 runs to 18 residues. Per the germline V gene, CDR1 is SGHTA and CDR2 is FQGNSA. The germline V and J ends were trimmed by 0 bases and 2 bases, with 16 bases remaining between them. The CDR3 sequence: CASSLAAGAGANTGELFF. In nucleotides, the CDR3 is TGTGCCAGCAGCTTAGCGGCGGGCGCGGGGGCAAACACCGGGGAGCTGTTTTTT.

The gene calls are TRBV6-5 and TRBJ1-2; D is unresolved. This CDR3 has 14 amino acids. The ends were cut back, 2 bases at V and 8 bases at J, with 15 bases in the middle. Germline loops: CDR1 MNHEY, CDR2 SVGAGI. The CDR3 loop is CASSYRVEREGYTF. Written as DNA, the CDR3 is TGTGCCAGCAGTTACAGGGTGGAAAGGGAAGGCTACACCTTC.

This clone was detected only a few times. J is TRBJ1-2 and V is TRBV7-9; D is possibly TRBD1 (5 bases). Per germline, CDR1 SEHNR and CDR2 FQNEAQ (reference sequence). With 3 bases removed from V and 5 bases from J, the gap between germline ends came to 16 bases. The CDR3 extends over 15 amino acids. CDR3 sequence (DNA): TGTGCCAGCAGCTTCAGGGACCGACAAACTTATGGCTACACCTTC. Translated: CASSFRDRQTYGYTF.

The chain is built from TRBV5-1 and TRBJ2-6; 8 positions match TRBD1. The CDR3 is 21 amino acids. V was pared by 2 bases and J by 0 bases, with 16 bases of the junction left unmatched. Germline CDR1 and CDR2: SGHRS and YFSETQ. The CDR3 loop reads CASSFGWPGGARSSGANVLTF. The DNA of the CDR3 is TGCGCCAGCAGCTTCGGGTGGCCAGGGGGCGCACGTAGCTCTGGGGCCAACGTCCTGACTTTC.

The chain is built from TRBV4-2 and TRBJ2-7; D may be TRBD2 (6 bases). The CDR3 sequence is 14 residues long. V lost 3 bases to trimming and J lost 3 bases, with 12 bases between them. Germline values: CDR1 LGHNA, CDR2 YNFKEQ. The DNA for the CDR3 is TGTGCCAGCAGCCATTCGGGAGCGGACTACGAGCAGTACTTC. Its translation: CASSHSGADYEQYF.

CDR3 DNA sequence: TGTGCCAGCTCGGTTGACAGGGTGAGCACTGAAGCTTTCTTT. Translation: CASSVDRVSTEAFF. The J gene is TRBJ1-1, the V gene TRBV2; 7 bases fit TRBD1. Trimming removed 8 bases from V and 4 bases from J; junction bases left unmatched: 10. In germline, CDR1 is SNHLY, CDR2 FYNNEI. CDR3 length: 14 residues.

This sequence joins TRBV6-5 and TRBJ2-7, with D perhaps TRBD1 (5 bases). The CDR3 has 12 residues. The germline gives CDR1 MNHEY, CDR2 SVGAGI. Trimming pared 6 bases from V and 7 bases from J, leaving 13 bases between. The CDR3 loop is CASRTQGREQYF. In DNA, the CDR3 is TGTGCCAGCAGGACTCAGGGTCGAGAGCAGTACTTC.

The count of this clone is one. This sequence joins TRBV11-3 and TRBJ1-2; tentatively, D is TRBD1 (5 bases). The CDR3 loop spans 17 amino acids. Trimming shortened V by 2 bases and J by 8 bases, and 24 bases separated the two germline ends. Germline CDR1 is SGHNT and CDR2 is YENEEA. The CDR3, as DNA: TGTGCCAGCAGCTTATCCCTCTTGCCGGGACCGCGAGTGGGCTACACCTTC. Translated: CASSLSLLPGPRVGYTF.

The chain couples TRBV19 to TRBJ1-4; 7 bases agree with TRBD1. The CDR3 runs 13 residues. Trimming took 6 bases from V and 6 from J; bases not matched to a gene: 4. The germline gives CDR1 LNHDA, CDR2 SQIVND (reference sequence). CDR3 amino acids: CASSTGAHEKLFF. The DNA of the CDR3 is TGTGCCAGTAGCACAGGGGCCCATGAAAAACTGTTTTTT. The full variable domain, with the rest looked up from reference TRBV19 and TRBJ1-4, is DGGITQSPKYLFRKEGQNVTLSCEQNLNHDAMYWYRQDPGQGLRLIYYSQIVNDFQKGDIAEGYSVSREKKESFPLTVTSAQKNPTAFYLCASSTGAHEKLFFGSGTQLSVL.

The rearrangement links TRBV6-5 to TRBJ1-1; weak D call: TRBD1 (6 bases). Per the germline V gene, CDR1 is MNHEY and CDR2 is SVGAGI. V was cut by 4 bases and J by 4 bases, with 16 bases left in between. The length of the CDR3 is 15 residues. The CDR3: CASSSRGIAVTEAFF. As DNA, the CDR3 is TGTGCCAGCAGTTCCAGGGGAATTGCAGTCACTGAAGCTTTCTTT.

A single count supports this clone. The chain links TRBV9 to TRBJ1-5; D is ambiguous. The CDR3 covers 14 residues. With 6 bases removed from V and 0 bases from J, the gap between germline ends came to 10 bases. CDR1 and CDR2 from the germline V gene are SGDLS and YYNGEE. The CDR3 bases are TGTGCCAGCAACGCCGGAAATAGCAATCAGCCCCAGCATTTT. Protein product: CASNAGNSNQPQHF.

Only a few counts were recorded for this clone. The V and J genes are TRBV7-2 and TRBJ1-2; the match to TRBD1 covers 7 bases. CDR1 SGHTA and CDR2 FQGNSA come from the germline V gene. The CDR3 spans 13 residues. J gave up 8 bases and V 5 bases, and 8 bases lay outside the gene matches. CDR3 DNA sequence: TGTGCCAGCAGCCCCGACAGGGTTAGGGGCTACACCTTC. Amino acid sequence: CASSPDRVRGYTF.

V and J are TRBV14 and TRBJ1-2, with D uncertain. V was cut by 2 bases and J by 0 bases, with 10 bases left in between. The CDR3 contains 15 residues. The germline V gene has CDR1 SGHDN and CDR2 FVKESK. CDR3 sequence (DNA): TGTGCCAGCAGCCAAATCCCAGGACCTAACTATGGCTACACCTTC. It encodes CASSQIPGPNYGYTF. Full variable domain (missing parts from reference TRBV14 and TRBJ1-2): EAGVTQFPSHSVIEKGQTVTLRCDPISGHDNLYWYRRVMGKEIKFLLHFVKESKQDESGMPNNRFLAERTGGTYSTLKVQPAELEDSGVYFCASSQIPGPNYGYTFGSGTRLTVV.

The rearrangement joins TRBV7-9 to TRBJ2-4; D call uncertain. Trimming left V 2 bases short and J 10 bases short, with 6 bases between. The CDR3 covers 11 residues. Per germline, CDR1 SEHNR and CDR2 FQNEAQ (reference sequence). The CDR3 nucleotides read TGTGCCAGCAGCTTACAACATATTCAGTACTTC. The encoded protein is CASSLQHIQYF.

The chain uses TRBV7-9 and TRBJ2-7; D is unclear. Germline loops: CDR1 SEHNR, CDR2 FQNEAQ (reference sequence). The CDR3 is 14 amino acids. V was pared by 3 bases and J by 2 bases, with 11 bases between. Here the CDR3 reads CASSFWSPPYEQYF. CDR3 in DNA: TGTGCCAGCAGCTTTTGGTCGCCCCCCTACGAGCAGTACTTC.

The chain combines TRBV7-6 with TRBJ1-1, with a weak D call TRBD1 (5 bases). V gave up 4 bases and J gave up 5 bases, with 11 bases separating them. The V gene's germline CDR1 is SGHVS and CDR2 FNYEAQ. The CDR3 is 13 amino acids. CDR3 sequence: CASSWDQRTEAFF. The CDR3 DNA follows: TGTGCCAGCAGCTGGGACCAGCGGACTGAAGCTTTCTTT.

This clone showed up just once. The CDR3: CASRRTGLGEQYF. In nucleotides, the CDR3 is TGTGCCAGCAGGAGGACAGGGTTGGGCGAGCAGTACTTC. The chain links TRBV2 to TRBJ2-7; 8 bases map to TRBD1. The CDR3 consists of 13 residues. Losses at the gene ends were 6 bases for V and 6 bases for J; bases not matched to a gene: 7. Germline V gene sequence: CDR1 SNHLY, CDR2 FYNNEI.

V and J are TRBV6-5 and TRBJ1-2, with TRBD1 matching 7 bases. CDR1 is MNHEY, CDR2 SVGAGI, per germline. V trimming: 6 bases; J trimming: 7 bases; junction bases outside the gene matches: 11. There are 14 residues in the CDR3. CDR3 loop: CASRIGTEQGGYTF. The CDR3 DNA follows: TGTGCCAGCAGAATTGGGACAGAGCAAGGTGGCTACACCTTC.

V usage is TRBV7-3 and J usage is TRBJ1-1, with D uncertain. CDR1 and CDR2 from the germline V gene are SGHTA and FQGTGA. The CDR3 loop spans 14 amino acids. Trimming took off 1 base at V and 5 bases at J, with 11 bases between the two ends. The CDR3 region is CASSLRMGGTEAFF. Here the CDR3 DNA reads TGTGCCAGCAGCTTAAGAATGGGTGGGACTGAAGCTTTCTTT.

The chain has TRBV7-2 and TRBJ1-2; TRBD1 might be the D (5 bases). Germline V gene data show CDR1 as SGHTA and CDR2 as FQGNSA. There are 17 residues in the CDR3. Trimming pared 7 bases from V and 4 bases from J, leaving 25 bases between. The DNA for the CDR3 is TGTGCCAGCACCTCAGGGCCGAATGGGGGGTATGGCTATGGCTACACCTTC. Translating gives CASTSGPNGGYGYGYTF.

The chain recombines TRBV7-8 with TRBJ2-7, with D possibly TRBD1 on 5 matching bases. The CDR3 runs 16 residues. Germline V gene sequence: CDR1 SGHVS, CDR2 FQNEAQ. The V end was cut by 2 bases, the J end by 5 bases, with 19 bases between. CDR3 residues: CASSLHRRTARDEQYF. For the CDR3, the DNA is TGTGCCAGCAGCTTACACAGGAGAACCGCCAGGGACGAGCAGTACTTC.

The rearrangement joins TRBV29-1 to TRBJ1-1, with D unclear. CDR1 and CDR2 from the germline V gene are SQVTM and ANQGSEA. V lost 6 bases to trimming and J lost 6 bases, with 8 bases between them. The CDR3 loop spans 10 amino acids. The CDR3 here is CSVRIAEAFF. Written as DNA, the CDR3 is TGCAGCGTCAGGATCGCTGAAGCTTTCTTT.

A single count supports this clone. DNA for the CDR3: TGTGCCATCAGTGAAAGGGGGTATCAGCCCCAGCATTTT. This gives the protein CAISERGYQPQHF. J is TRBJ1-5 and V is TRBV10-3, with D possibly being TRBD1 (6 bases). This CDR3 is built from 13 residues. Germline CDR1 ENHRY, CDR2 SYGVKD. V was clipped by 3 bases and J by 5 bases, with 8 bases between them.

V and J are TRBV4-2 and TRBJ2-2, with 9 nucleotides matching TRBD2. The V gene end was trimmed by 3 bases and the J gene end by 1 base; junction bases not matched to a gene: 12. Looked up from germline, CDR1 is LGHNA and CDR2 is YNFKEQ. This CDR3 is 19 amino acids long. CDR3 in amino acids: CASSQRFGSGGLNTGELFF. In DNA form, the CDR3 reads TGTGCCAGCAGCCAGAGGTTCGGTAGCGGGGGCCTGAACACCGGGGAGCTGTTTTTT.

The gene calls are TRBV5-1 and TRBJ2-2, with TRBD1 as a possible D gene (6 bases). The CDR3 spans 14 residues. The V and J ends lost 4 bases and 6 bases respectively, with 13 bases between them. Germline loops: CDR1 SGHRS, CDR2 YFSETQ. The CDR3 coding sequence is TGCGCCAGCAGCCCCGGACAGAATGCCGGGGAGCTGTTTTTT. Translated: CASSPGQNAGELFF.

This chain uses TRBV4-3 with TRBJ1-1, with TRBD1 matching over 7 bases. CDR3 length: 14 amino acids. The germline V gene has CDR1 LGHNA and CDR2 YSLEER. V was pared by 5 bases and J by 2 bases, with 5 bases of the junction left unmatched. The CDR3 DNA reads TGCGCCAGCAGCTGGGGACAGACAAACACTGAAGCTTTCTTT. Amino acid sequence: CASSWGQTNTEAFF.

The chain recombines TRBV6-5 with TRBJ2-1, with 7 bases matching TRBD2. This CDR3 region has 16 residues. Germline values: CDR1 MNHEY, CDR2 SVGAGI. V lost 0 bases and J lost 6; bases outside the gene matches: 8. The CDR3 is CASSYSIQRGFNEQFF. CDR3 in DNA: TGTGCCAGCAGTTACTCGATCCAGCGGGGTTTCAATGAGCAGTTCTTC.

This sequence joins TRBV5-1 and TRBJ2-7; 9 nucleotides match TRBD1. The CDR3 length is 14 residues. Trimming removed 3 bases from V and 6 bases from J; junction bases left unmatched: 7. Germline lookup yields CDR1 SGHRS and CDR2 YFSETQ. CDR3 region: CASSWTDRGSEQYF. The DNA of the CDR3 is TGCGCCAGCAGCTGGACGGACAGGGGAAGCGAGCAGTACTTC.